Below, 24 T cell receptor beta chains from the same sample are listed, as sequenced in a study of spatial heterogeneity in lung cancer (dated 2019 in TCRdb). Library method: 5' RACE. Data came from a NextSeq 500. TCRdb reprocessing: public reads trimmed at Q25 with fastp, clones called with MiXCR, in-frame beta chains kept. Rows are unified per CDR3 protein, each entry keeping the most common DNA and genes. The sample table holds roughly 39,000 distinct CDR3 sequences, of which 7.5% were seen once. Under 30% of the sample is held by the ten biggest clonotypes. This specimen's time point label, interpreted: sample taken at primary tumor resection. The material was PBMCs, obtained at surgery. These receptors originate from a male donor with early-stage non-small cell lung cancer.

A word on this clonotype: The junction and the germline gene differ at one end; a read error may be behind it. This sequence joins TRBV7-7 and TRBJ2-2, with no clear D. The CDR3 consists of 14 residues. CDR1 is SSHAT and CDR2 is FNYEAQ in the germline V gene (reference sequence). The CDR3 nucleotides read TGTGCTAGCAGTCAAAATCCGAACACCGGGGAGCTGTTTTTT. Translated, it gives CASSQNPNTGELFF.

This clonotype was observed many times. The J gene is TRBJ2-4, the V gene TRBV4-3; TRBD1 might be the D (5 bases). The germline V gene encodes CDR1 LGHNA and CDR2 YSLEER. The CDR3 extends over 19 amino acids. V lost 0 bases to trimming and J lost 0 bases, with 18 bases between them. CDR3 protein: CASSQDSGKAGRAKNIQYF. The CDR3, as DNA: TGCGCCAGCAGCCAAGACTCAGGGAAAGCTGGTAGAGCCAAAAACATTCAGTACTTC.

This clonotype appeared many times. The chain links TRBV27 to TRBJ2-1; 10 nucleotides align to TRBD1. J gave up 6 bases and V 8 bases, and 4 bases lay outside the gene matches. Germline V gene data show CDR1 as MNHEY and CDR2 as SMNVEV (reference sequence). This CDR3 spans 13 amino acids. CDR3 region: CASRQGAGNEQFF. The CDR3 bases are TGTGCCAGCCGACAGGGGGCGGGCAATGAGCAGTTCTTC.

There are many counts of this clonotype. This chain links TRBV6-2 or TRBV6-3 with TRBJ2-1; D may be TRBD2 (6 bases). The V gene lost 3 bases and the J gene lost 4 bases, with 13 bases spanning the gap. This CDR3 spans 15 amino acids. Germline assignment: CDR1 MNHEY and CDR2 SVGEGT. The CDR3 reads CASSYLGTEYNEQFF. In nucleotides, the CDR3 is TGTGCCAGCAGTTATCTGGGGACTGAGTACAATGAGCAGTTCTTC.

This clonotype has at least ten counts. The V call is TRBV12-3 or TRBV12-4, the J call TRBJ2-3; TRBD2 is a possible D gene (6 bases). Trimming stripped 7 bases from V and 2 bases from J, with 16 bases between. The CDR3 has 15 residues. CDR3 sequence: CASTSWRGPTDTQYF. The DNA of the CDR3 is TGTGCCAGCACTAGCTGGAGGGGACCCACAGATACGCAGTATTTT.

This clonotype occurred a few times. The CDR3 DNA is TGTGCCAGCAGTTTTAGCGGGAGCACAGATACGCAGTATTTT. It is translated as CASSFSGSTDTQYF. V gene TRBV27 combines with J gene TRBJ2-3; 7 bases line up with TRBD2. This CDR3 spans 14 amino acids. After removal of 3 bases from V and 0 bases from J, the junction contained 0 bases not matched to a gene. Germline lookup yields CDR1 MNHEY and CDR2 SMNVEV (reference sequence).

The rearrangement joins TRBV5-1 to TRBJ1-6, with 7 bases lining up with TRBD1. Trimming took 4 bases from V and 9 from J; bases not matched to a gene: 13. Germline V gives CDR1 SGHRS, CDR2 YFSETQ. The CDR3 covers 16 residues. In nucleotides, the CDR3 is TGCGCCAGCAGCCCTGGAAGGGGACAGCGGGGTTCACCCCTCCACTTT. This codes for CASSPGRGQRGSPLHF.

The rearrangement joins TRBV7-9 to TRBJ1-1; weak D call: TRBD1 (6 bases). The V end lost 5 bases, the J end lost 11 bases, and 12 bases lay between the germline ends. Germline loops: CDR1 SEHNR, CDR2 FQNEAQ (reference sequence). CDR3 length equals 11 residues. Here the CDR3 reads CASSITGRAFF. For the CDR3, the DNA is TGTGCCAGCAGCATTACAGGGCGGGCTTTCTTT.

CDR3 coding DNA: TGTGCCAGCAGCCCTCCGGGACTAGCACCAAACAATGAGCAGTTCTTC. The encoded protein is CASSPPGLAPNNEQFF. The V call is TRBV7-2, the J call TRBJ2-1, with 9 nucleotides matching TRBD2. V was pared by 5 bases and J by 5 bases, with 10 bases of the junction left unmatched. Germline V gives CDR1 SGHTA, CDR2 FQGNSA. The CDR3 length is 16 residues.

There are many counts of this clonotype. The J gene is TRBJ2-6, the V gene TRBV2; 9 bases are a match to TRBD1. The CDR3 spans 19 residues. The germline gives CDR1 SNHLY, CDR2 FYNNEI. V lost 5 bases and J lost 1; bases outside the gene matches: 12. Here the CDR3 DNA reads TGTGCCAGCAGTTACCAGCCGGGACAGGGTATTTCTGGGGCCAACGTCCTGACTTTC. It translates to CASSYQPGQGISGANVLTF.

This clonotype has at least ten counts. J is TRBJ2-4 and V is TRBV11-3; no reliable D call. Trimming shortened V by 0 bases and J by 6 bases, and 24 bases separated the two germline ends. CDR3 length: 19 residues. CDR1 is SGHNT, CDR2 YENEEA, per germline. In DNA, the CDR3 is TGTGCCAGCAGCTTAGAAAGTGCTGCCTCCTTTGGCGGCGGAAACATTCAGTACTTC. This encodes CASSLESAASFGGGNIQYF.

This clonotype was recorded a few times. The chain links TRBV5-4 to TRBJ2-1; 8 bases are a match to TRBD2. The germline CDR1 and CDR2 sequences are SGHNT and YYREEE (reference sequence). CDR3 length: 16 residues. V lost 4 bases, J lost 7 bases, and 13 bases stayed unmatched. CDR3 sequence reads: CASSPGTTTGGNEQFF. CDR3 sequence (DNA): TGTGCCAGCAGCCCGGGGACCACGACGGGGGGGAATGAGCAGTTCTTC.

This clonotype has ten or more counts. CDR3 sequence reads: CASIERGAVTDTQYF. CDR3 sequence (DNA): TGTGCCAGCATCGAGCGGGGGGCCGTCACAGATACGCAGTATTTT. The rearrangement joins TRBV11-2 to TRBJ2-3; 9 nucleotides align to TRBD2. This CDR3 is 15 amino acids long. J lost 2 bases, V lost 7 bases, and 7 bases had no gene match. The germline gives CDR1 SGHAT, CDR2 FQNNGV.

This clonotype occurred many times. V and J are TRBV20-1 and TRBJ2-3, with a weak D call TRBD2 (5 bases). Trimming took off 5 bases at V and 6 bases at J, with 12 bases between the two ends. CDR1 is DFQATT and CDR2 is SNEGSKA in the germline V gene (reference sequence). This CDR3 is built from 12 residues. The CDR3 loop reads CSAPPRGDTQYF. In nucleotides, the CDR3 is TGCAGTGCTCCCCCTCGAGGGGATACGCAGTATTTT.

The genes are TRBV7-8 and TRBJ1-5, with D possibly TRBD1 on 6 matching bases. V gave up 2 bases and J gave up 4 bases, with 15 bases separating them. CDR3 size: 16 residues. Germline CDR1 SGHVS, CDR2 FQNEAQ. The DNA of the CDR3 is TGTGCCAGCAGCTTAATTGGGGGCGCTCGAAATCAGCCCCAGCATTTT. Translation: CASSLIGGARNQPQHF.

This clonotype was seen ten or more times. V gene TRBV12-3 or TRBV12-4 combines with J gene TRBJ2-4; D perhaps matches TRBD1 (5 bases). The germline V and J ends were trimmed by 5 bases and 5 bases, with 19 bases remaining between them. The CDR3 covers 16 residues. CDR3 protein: CASSDPGPALENIQYF. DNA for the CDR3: TGTGCCAGCAGTGACCCAGGGCCCGCCCTCGAAAACATTCAGTACTTC.

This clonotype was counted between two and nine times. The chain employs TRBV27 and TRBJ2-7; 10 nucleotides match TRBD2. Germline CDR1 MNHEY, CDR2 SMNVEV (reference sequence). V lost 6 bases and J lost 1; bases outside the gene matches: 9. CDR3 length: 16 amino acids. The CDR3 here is CASRDLSGGLSYEQYF. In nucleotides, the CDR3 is TGTGCCAGCAGGGATCTTAGCGGGGGGCTATCCTACGAGCAGTACTTC.

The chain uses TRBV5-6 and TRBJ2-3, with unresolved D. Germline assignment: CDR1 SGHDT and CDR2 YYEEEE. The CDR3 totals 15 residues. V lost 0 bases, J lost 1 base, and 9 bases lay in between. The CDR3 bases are TGTGCCAGCAGCTTGGAGGCCACCCGCACAGATACGCAGTATTTT. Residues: CASSLEATRTDTQYF.

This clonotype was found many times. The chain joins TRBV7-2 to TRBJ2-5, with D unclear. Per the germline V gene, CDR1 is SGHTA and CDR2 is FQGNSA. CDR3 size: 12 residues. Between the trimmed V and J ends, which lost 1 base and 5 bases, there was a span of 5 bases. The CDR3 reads CASSLERETQYF. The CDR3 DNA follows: TGTGCCAGCAGCTTAGAAAGGGAGACCCAGTACTTC.

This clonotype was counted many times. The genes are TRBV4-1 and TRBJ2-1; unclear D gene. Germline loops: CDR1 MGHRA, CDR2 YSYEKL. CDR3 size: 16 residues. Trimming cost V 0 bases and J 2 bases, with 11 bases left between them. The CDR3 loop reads CASSQDGPLTYNEQFF. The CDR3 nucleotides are TGCGCCAGCAGCCAAGACGGCCCACTAACCTACAATGAGCAGTTCTTC.

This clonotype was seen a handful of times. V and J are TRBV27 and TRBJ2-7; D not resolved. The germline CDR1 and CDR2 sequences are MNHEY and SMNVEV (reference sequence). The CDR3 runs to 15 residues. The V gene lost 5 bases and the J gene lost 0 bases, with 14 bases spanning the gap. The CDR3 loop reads CASSRVQPSSYEQYF. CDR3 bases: TGTGCCAGCAGTCGCGTTCAGCCGAGCTCCTACGAGCAGTACTTC.

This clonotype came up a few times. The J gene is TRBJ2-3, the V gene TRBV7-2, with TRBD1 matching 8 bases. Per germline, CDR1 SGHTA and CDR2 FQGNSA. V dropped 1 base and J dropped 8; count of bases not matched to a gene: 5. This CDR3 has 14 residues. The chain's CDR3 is CASSLDSTGGTQYF. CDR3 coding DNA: TGTGCCAGCAGCTTAGACTCCACAGGGGGTACGCAGTATTTT.

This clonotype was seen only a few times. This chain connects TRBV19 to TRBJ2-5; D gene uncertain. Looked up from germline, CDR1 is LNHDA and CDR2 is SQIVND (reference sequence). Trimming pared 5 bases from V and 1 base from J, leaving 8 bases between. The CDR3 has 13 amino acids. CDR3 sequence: CASSSSGQETQYF. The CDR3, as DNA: TGTGCCAGTAGTTCGTCCGGCCAAGAGACCCAGTACTTC.

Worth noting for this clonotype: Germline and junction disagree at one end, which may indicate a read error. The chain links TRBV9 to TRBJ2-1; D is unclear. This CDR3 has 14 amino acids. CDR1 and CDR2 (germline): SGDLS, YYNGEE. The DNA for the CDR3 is TGTGCCGGCAGTCTGGGCTCCCTGAGAAATGAGCTGTTCTTC. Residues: CAGSLGSLRNELFF.